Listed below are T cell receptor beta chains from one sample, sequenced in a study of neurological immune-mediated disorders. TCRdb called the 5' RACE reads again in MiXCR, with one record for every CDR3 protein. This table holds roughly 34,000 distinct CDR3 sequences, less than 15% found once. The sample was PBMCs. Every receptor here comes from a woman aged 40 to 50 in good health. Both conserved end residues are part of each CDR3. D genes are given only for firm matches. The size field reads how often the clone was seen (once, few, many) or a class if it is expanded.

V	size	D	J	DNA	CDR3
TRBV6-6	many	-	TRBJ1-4	TGTGCCAGCAGTTCCCTGCACGTTAATGAAAAACTGTTTTTT	CASSSLHVNEKLFF
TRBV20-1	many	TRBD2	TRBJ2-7	TGCAGTGCTTTAACTAGCGGGAGAGATAACGAGCAGTACTTC	CSALTSGRDNEQYF
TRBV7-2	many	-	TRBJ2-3	TGTGCCAGCGTTAGGGTCCGGACCTCGGATACGCAGTATTTT	CASVRVRTSDTQYF
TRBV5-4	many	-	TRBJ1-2	TGTGCCAGCAGCTTCGGGCGGATAAGTTACAGGGTCCCCAGAGCAGCGGGCAACACCTTC	CASSFGRISYRVPRAAGNTF
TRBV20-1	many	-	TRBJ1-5	TGCAGTGCTACCCTTGGTCCCTCTTTTGGCCAGCCCCAGCATTTT	CSATLGPSFGQPQHF
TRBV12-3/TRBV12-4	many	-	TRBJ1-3	TGTGCCAGCAGTTTGCTCAGGGAGGGAAACACCATATATTTT	CASSLLREGNTIYF
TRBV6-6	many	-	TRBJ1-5	TGTGCCAGCAGCCCGAGGACACAGAATCAGCCCCAGCATTTT	CASSPRTQNQPQHF
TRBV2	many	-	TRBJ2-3	TGTGCCAGTGAGATCACAGATACGCAGTATTTT	CASEITDTQYF
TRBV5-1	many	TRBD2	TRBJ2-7	TGCGCCAGCAGCTTGGTAGCGGGAGGTACCTACGAGCAGTACTTC	CASSLVAGGTYEQYF
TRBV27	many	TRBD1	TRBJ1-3	TGTGCCAGCAGTACCTACGGGACAGCTGGAAACACCATATATTTT	CASSTYGTAGNTIYF
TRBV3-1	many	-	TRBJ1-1	TGTGCCAGCAGCCACCAAGGGGGCACTGAAGCTTTCTTT	CASSHQGGTEAFF
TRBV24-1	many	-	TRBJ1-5	TGTGCCACCAGTGTCGGGAATCAGCCCCAGCATTTT	CATSVGNQPQHF
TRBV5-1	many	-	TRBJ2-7	TGCGCCAGCAGCTTCTTGGCAGGGAACACCTACGAGCAGTACTTC	CASSFLAGNTYEQYF
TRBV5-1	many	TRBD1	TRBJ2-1	TGCGCCAGCAGCACGGGACAGCCCACCTACAATGAGCAGTTCTTC	CASSTGQPTYNEQFF
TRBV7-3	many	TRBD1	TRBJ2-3	TGTGCCAGCAGCTTAACCGCCCCTACAGGGGGTTGGAGAGATACGCAGTATTTT	CASSLTAPTGGWRDTQYF
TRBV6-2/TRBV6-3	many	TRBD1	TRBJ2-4	TGTGCCAGCAGTTACCCCGACAGGGGCATGGCCAAAAACATTCAGTACTTC	CASSYPDRGMAKNIQYF
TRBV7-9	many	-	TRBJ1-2	TGTGCCACTCAGTTTGGCTATGGCTACACCTTC	CATQFGYGYTF